This T cell receptor beta chain emerged from a study of T cell responses to AZD1222 COVID-19 vaccine. CDR1 and CDR2 (germline): SNHLY, FYNNEI. Losses at the gene ends were 5 bases for V and 0 bases for J; bases not matched to a gene: 8. The CDR3 has 16 residues. TCRdb keeps only in-frame clones here, not all; method: immunoSEQ multiplex PCR. Here the sample spans some 52,000 clones, approximately 88% being singletons. This clone occurred a few times. The TCR originated in an adult who received the AZD1222 COVID-19 vaccine. V usage is TRBV2 and J usage is TRBJ2-3, with TRBD1 matching over 7 bases. The specimen was peripheral blood, collected 28 days after the second AZD1222 dose. The CDR3: CASSFNRGTSTDTQYF. CDR3 nucleotide sequence: TGTGCCAGCAGTTTCAACAGGGGCACTAGCACAGATACGCAGTATTTT. Together with reference TRBV2 and TRBJ2-3, the CDR3 gives the full variable domain: EPEVTQTPSHQVTQMGQEVILRCVPISNHLYFYWYRQILGQKVEFLVSFYNNEISEKSEIFDDQFSVERPDGSNFTLKIRSTKLEDSAMYFCASSFNRGTSTDTQYFGPGTRLTVL.